This TCR beta chain emerged from a study of T cell repertoires in cytomegalovirus infection (dated by TCRdb to between 2017 and 2020). Regarding the complete study: Peptide stimulations targeted recently identified HLA-C-restricted CMV epitopes, whose presentation resists viral immunomodulation, together with well-studied HLA-B-restricted epitopes. Donor HLA type was relevant to the analysis, because carriage of CMV infection together with the matching HLA type was indicated by public TCR beta signatures.

Taken with the paper, the label for treatment or condition translates to: in vitro stimulation with specific CMV peptide epitopes to enrich CMV-specific T cells. This clonotype was picked up one time. The antigen it binds to is not known. No much larger clone exists at a distance of one base, and base qualities are not known. One read yields weak evidence. Study-wide conclusions, independent of this receptor: The ex vivo response was dominated by HLA-C-restricted CMV-specific TCR beta clonotypes, which also provided the single most frequent clonotype in two of eight donors. In both this cohort and an independent cohort of 350 to 400 donors, the cumulative frequency of public TCR beta family members distinguished carriers of CMV infection plus the relevant HLA type.

Sequencer: Illumina HiSeq 1500. The public reads were run again by TCRdb, first through fastp at Q25 and then through MiXCR, and only productive beta chains were kept. Each entry is one CDR3 protein sequence, shown with its most common DNA and genes. Within this sample are hundreds of thousands of distinct CDR3 sequences, with under 45% of them counted one time only. The ten largest clones add up to around two fifths of the sample. The junction shows trimming of 1 base on V and 3 bases on J, and the gene matches do not reach 3 bases of it. In the germline V gene (reference sequence), CDR1 corresponds to DFQATT and CDR2 to SNEGSKA. The CDR3, from cysteine to phenylalanine, totals 13 residues. Just CDR3 DNA is preserved here, 39 bases in frame from base 1.

This clonotype originated in a human donor in good health (CMV status not recorded). Some clones in this sample may be carry-over from other donors' samples. The chain is assembled from TRBV20-1 and TRBJ2-7, with 7 middle bases fitting TRBD1. Sequencing used cultured PBMCs, obtained from culture after CMV antigen stimulation. The DNA sequence reads TGCAGTGCTAGAGCGCGACAGGGCTACGAGCAGTACTTC. This yields the protein CSARARQGYEQYF.